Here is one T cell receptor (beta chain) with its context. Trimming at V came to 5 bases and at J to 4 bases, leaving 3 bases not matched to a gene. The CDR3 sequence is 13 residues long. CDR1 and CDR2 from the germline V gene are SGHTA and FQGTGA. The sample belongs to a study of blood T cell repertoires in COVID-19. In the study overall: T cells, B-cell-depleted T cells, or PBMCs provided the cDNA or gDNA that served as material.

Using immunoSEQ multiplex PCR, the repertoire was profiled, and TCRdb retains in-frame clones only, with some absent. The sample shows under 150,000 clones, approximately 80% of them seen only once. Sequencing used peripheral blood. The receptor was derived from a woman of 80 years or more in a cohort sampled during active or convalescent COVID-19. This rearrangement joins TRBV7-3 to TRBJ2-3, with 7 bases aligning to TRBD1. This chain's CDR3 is CASSRTGADTQYF. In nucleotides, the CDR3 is TGTGCCAGCAGCAGGACAGGAGCAGATACGCAGTATTTT.